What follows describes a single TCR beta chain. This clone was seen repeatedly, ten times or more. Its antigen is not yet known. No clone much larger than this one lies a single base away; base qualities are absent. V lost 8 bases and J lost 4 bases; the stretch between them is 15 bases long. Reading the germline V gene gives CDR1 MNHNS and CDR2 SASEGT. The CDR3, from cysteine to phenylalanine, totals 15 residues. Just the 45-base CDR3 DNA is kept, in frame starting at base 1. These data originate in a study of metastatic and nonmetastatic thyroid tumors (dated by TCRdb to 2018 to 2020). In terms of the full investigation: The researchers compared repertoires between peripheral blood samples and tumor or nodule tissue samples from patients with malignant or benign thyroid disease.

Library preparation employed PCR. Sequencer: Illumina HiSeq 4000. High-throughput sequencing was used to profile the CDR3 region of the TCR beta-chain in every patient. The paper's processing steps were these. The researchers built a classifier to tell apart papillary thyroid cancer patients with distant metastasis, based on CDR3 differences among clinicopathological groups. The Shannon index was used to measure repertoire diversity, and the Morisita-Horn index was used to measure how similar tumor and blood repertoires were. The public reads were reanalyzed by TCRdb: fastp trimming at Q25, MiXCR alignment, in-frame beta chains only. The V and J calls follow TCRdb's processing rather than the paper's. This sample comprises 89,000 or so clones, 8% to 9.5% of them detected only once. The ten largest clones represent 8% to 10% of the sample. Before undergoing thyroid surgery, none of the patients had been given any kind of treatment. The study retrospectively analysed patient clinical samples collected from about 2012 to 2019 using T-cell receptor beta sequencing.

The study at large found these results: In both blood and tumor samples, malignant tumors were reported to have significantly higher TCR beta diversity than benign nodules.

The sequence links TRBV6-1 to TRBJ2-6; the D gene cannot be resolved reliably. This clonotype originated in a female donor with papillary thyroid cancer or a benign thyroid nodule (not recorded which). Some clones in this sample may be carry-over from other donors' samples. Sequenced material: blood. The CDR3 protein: CASGSQGSGANVLTF. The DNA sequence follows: TGTGCCAGCGGGTCGCAAGGCTCGGGGGCCAACGTCCTGACTTTC.